Listed here are 7 T cell receptor beta chains from one sample, sequenced in a study of T cells in Graves' hyperthyroidism and ophthalmopathy. Authors of the study amplified TCR beta CDR3 regions from RNA transcripts. The study used the HTBI primer set for a first-round RT-PCR of the TCR CDR3. TCRdb used MiXCR to reprocess the multiplex PCR reads, holding one entry per CDR3 protein. Here the sample spans 350,000 or so distinct CDR3 sequences, over 15% being singletons. Specimen: blood. These receptors originate from a woman in her forties with Graves' ophthalmopathy.

The V gene is TRBV12-3 or TRBV12-4, the J gene TRBJ1-6, with D hard to call. Trimming removed 3 bases from V and 5 bases from J, with 8 bases in between. The CDR3 runs 14 residues. In nucleotides, the CDR3 is TGTGCCAGCAGTTTGCGGCAGGATAATTCACCCCTCCACTTT. Translation gives CASSLRQDNSPLHF.

This clonotype showed up just a few times. The chain has TRBV27 and TRBJ1-5; D not certain. Germline lookup yields CDR1 MNHEY and CDR2 SMNVEV (reference sequence). V lost 5 bases and J 7 bases, leaving 12 bases between the germline ends. The CDR3 is made up of 13 amino acids. The CDR3 sequence is CASSRRANQPQHF. CDR3 nucleotide sequence: TGTGCCAGCAGTCGCCGGGCTAACCAGCCCCAGCATTTT.

This clonotype has just a few counts. With a much larger clone just one base away, this may be a read error. The gene calls are TRBV30 and TRBJ1-1; D remains unclear. The CDR3 contains 10 residues. The V gene's germline CDR1 is GTSNPN and CDR2 SVGIG (reference sequence). CDR3 bases: TGTGCCGGGAGTAACACTGAAGCTTTCTTT. Amino acid sequence: CAGSNTEAFF.

This clonotype appeared many times. One junction end disagrees with the germline gene, perhaps due to a read error. The chain links TRBV27 to TRBJ2-5, with D maybe TRBD1 (6 bases). Germline V gene lookup returns CDR1 MNHEY and CDR2 SMNVEV (reference sequence). The CDR3 runs to 15 residues. The CDR3 DNA is TGTGTCAGCAGTTTAAGCGGACTCCAGGGGGAGACCCAGTACTTC. Translation gives CVSSLSGLQGETQYF.

This clonotype was observed at least ten times. The chain recombines TRBV12-3 or TRBV12-4 with TRBJ1-1, with TRBD1 matching over 7 bases. V dropped 5 bases and J dropped 11; count of bases not matched to a gene: 14. This CDR3 region has 14 residues. This chain's CDR3 is CASSRTGPGSKAFF. Here the CDR3 DNA reads TGTGCCAGCAGTCGGACAGGTCCAGGGTCCAAGGCTTTCTTT.

A note on this clonotype: This clone may be a read error of a much larger clone one base away. The chain employs TRBV2 and TRBJ1-1; D unclear. The V and J ends lost 8 bases and 0 bases respectively, with 10 bases between them. CDR3 length: 13 amino acids. Germline V lookup: CDR1 SNHLY, CDR2 FYNNEI. CDR3 DNA sequence: TGTGCCAGCGTCGGACTCTTGAACACTGAAGCTTTCTTT. Amino acid sequence: CASVGLLNTEAFF.

There are many counts of this clonotype. The chain joins TRBV4-2 to TRBJ2-5; D perhaps matches TRBD2 (6 bases). This CDR3 has 13 residues. Germline CDR1 reads LGHNA; CDR2 reads YNFKEQ. Trimming pared 4 bases from V and 5 bases from J, leaving 11 bases between. Here the CDR3 DNA reads TGTGCCAGCAGCCCCCGACTAGTGGAGACCCAGTACTTC. Translating it yields CASSPRLVETQYF.